The T cell receptor beta chain under discussion was sequenced for a study of T cell repertoires in cytomegalovirus infection. Study in general: Alongside well-studied HLA-B-restricted CMV epitopes, recently identified HLA-C-restricted CMV epitopes were also used. The public TCR beta signatures pointed to both CMV infection and matching HLA type.

General study points: CMV-specific HLA-C-restricted TCR beta clonotypes dominated the ex vivo response. Cumulative frequency of public TCR beta families picked out carriers of CMV plus the relevant HLA.

The germline V gene encodes CDR1 DFQATT and CDR2 SNEGSKA (reference sequence). The CDR3 extends over 13 amino acids. The V and J ends lost 2 bases and 8 bases respectively, with 10 bases between them. With respect to this clonotype: Its antigen is not identified.

TCRdb used MiXCR to reprocess the reads, holding one entry per CDR3 protein. The sample carries about 920,000 distinct CDR3 sequences, under 40% recorded once. Sequenced material: cultured CD8+ T cells from PBMCs, taken from culture after CMV antigen stimulation. The sequence was collected from a human donor in good health (CMV status not recorded). Some clones in this sample may be carry-over from other donors' samples. This chain connects TRBV20-1 to TRBJ1-6; D ambiguous. The CDR3 DNA reads TGCAGTGCTAGAACCGGAAGGTATTCACCCCTCCACTTT. Amino acid sequence: CSARTGRYSPLHF.